This TCR beta chain appears in the sequencing data of a study of T cell responses to AZD1222 COVID-19 vaccine. Findings of the study overall: Nearly half of spike-specific TCRs reportedly target variant regions that are unmutated in the B.1.351 and B.1.1.7 variants.

Sequencing used immunoSEQ multiplex PCR; TCRdb keeps in-frame clones, though not all of them. The data contain roughly 270,000 clones, around 93% of them singletons. CDR3 length equals 18 residues. Trimming took 4 bases from V and 5 from J; bases not matched to a gene: 15. In germline, CDR1 is SGHRS, CDR2 YFSETQ. This clone was counted once. Its cognate antigen is unknown. The receptor was derived from an adult who received the AZD1222 COVID-19 vaccine. This chain connects TRBV5-1 to TRBJ2-3; 11 bases agree with TRBD2. The sample in question was peripheral blood, obtained 28 days after the second AZD1222 dose. The CDR3 nucleotides read TGCGCCAGCAGCCGGAGAGCGACTAGCGGGGAAATGAGAGATACGCAGTATTTT. It yields the protein CASSRRATSGEMRDTQYF. The full variable domain, its missing parts supplied by reference TRBV5-1 and TRBJ2-3, is KAGVTQTPRYLIKTRGQQVTLSCSPISGHRSVSWYQQTPGQGLQFLFEYFSETQRNKGNFPGRFSGRQFSNSRSEMNVSTLELGDSALYLCASSRRATSGEMRDTQYFGPGTRLTVL.